This is a list of T cell receptor beta chains from one sample in a study of regulatory T cells in long-lasting Graves disease. One entry per CDR3 protein results from TCRdb running MiXCR on the multiplex PCR reads. The repertoire includes about 330,000 distinct CDR3 sequences, around 15% of them detected once, and over 20% sits in the top ten. Separately, the same data were catalogued under a study of T cells in Graves' hyperthyroidism and ophthalmopathy.

The sample consisted of peripheral blood mononuclear cells (PBMCs), taken at new diagnosis, from a patient treated with antithyroid drugs. The receptor source for this set is a young woman with Graves disease. The conserved cysteine and the conserved F or W are not part of the CDR3 here. The order of the fields is V gene, J gene, CDR3 protein.

V: TRBV29-1; J: TRBJ2-7; CDR3: SVVWTELYEQY
V: TRBV29-1; J: TRBJ1-5; CDR3: SSEGGGVGQPQH
V: TRBV20-1; J: TRBJ2-3; CDR3: SARETSGNPDTQY
V: TRBV4-1; J: TRBJ2-7; CDR3: ASSQERSLLEQY
V: TRBV20-1; J: TRBJ1-1; CDR3: SALKTRAPNTEAF
V: TRBV5-1; J: TRBJ2-7; CDR3: ASRKDRTYEQY
V: TRBV20-1; J: TRBJ2-1; CDR3: SAGRARGRGEQF
V: TRBV12-3/TRBV12-4; J: TRBJ2-5; CDR3: ASSFAGGRETQY
V: TRBV27; J: TRBJ2-7; CDR3: ASSPSAAGFSYEQY
V: TRBV7-3; J: TRBJ2-2; CDR3: ASSLMGRGNTGELF
V: TRBV3-1; J: TRBJ1-2; CDR3: ASSQELLAPRAGGYT
V: TRBV7-8; J: TRBJ2-4; CDR3: ASSSVQTLAKNIQY
V: TRBV20-1; J: TRBJ1-5; CDR3: SARPPGGQTSNQPQH
V: TRBV7-9; J: TRBJ2-1; CDR3: ASSSGLALYNEQF
V: TRBV6-2/TRBV6-3; J: TRBJ2-1; CDR3: ASSYSDNEQF
V: TRBV6-1; J: TRBJ1-1; CDR3: ASSLSYTEAF
V: TRBV19; J: TRBJ2-3; CDR3: ASSGQGAGDTQY
V: TRBV10-3; J: TRBJ2-3; CDR3: AISGTSVTDTQY
V: TRBV20-1; J: TRBJ2-3; CDR3: SATTPPDTQY
V: TRBV30; J: TRBJ1-1; CDR3: AWSPGYTGLAF
V: TRBV11-2; J: TRBJ1-2; CDR3: ASSLGVLGYT
V: TRBV2; J: TRBJ2-2; CDR3: ASSPENTGELF
V: TRBV12-3/TRBV12-4; J: TRBJ2-1; CDR3: ASSNSGTYNEQF
V: TRBV3-1; J: TRBJ1-1; CDR3: ASSQGISGTEAF
V: TRBV19; J: TRBJ1-2; CDR3: ASKTQGAYGYT
V: TRBV10-3; J: TRBJ1-1; CDR3: AISESVNTEAF
V: TRBV20-1; J: TRBJ1-1; CDR3: SALRSNTEAF
V: TRBV5-5; J: TRBJ1-4; CDR3: ASSAGTQNEKLF
V: TRBV18; J: TRBJ1-5; CDR3: ASSPTEGGTQH
V: TRBV3-1; J: TRBJ1-1; CDR3: ASSPAAQGANTEAF
V: TRBV19; J: TRBJ1-1; CDR3: ASRPLLSAVMNTEAF
V: TRBV28; J: TRBJ1-1; CDR3: ASTTIKEHEAF
V: TRBV6-5; J: TRBJ1-2; CDR3: ASSYYRSNYGYT
V: TRBV28; J: TRBJ1-2; CDR3: ASRSRDRYGYT
V: TRBV12-3/TRBV12-4; J: TRBJ2-1; CDR3: ASSYGTRVHEQF
V: TRBV11-3; J: TRBJ1-1; CDR3: ASSFPGTVSEAF
V: TRBV7-8; J: TRBJ2-7; CDR3: ASSLTQGHEQY
V: TRBV5-5; J: TRBJ2-7; CDR3: ASSFLTEPYEQY
V: TRBV6-5; J: TRBJ1-1; CDR3: ASSFGTLNTEAF
V: TRBV19; J: TRBJ2-1; CDR3: ASSTSWTGSNEQF
V: TRBV28; J: TRBJ1-2; CDR3: ASSPTTTIPSNYGYT
V: TRBV11-1; J: TRBJ1-2; CDR3: ASSPRQGRGYT
V: TRBV11-2; J: TRBJ2-7; CDR3: ASSLVGVSPYEQY
V: TRBV9; J: TRBJ2-3; CDR3: ASSARGTSRFLDTQY
V: TRBV12-3/TRBV12-4; J: TRBJ2-3; CDR3: ASSFARDTQY
V: TRBV3-1; J: TRBJ2-5; CDR3: ASSQERAGVEETQY
V: TRBV7-2; J: TRBJ2-3; CDR3: ASSWDSYTDTQY
V: TRBV5-6; J: TRBJ2-1; CDR3: ASGVGGSSYNELF
V: TRBV6-5; J: TRBJ1-5; CDR3: ASSSSTSNQLQH
V: TRBV7-8; J: TRBJ2-7; CDR3: ASSSKFRDKGREQY
V: TRBV2; J: TRBJ2-3; CDR3: ASTPRGSTDTQY
V: TRBV28; J: TRBJ2-3; CDR3: ASSSPGQGSDTQY
V: TRBV6-1; J: TRBJ2-3; CDR3: ASNSPTTSTDAQY
V: TRBV12-3/TRBV12-4; J: TRBJ2-1; CDR3: ASSAPLARGGYNEQF
V: TRBV20-1; J: TRBJ1-5; CDR3: SASMTGTVDQPQH
V: TRBV14; J: TRBJ2-1; CDR3: ASSQRLAGYNEQF
V: TRBV5-1; J: TRBJ2-4; CDR3: ASSFVAGAKNIQY